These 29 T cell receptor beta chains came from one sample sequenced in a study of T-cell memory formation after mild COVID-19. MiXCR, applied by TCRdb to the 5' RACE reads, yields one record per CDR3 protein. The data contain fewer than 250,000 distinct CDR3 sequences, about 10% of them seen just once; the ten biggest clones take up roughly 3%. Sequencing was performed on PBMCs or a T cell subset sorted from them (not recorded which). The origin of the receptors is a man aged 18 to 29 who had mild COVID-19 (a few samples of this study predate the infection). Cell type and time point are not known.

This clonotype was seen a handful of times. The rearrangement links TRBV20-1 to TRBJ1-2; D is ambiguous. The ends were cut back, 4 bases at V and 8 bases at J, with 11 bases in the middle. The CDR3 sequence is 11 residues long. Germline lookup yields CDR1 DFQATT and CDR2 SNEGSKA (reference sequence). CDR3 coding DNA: TGCAGTGCTACGCTTGGTCGGGGCTACACCTTC. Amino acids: CSATLGRGYTF.

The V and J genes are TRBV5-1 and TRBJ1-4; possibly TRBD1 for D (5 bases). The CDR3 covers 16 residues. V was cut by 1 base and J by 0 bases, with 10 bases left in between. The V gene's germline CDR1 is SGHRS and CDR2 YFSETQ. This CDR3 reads CASSLSGGATNEKLFF. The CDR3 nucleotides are TGCGCCAGCAGCTTGTCCGGGGGAGCAACTAATGAAAAACTGTTTTTT.

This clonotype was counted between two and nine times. The CDR3, as DNA: TGTGCCAGCAGCCCACGCGGGGGGCAGTATTTT. Protein product: CASSPRGGQYF. The V gene is TRBV28, the J gene TRBJ2-3, with 7 bases lining up with TRBD2. Trimming took 6 bases from V and 11 from J; bases not matched to a gene: 5. CDR1 and CDR2 from the germline V gene are MDHEN and SYDVKM. The CDR3 has 11 residues.

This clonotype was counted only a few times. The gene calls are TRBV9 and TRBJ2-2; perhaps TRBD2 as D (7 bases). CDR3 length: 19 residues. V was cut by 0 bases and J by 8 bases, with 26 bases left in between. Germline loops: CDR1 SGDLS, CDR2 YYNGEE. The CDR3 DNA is TGTGCCAGCAGCGTAGAAGGTTGGCGGGGGCCCCTGTCTAGAGGGGAGCTGTTTTTT. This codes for CASSVEGWRGPLSRGELFF.

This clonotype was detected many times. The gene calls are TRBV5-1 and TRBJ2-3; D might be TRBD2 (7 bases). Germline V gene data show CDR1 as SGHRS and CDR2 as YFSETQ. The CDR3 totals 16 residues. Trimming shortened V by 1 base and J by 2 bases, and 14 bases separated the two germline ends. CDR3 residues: CASSLLGRGPTDTQYF. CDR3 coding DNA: TGCGCCAGCAGCTTGTTGGGGCGGGGGCCCACAGATACGCAGTATTTT.

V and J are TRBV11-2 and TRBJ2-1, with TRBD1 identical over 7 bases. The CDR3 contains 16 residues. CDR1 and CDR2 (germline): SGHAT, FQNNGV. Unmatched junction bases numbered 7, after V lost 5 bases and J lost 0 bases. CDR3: CASSRGQALSYNEQFF. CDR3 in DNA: TGTGCCAGCAGCAGAGGACAGGCACTCTCCTACAATGAGCAGTTCTTC. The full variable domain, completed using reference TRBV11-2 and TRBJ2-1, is EAGVAQSPRYKIIEKRQSVAFWCNPISGHATLYWYQQILGQGPKLLIQFQNNGVVDDSQLPKDRFSAERLKGVDSTLKIQPAKLEDSAVYLCASSRGQALSYNEQFFGPGTRLTVL.

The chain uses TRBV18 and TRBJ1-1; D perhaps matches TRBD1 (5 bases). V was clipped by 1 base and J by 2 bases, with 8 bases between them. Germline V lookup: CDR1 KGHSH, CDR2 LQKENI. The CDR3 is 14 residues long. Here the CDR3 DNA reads TGTGCCAGCTCACCACGGGACGATAACACTGAAGCTTTCTTT. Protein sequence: CASSPRDDNTEAFF.

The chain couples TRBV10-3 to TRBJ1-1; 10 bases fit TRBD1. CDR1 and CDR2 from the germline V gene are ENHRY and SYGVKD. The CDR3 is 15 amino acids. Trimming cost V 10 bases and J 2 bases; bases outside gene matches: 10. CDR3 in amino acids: CATSGTGVHNTEAFF. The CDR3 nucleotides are TGTGCCACGAGCGGGACAGGGGTTCACAACACTGAAGCTTTCTTT.

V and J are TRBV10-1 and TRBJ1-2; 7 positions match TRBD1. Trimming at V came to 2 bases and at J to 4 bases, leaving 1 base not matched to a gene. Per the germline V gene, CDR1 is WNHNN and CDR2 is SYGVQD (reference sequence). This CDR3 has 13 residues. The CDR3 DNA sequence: TGCGCCAGCAGTGAGGGGGACAGCTATGGCTACACCTTC. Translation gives CASSEGDSYGYTF.

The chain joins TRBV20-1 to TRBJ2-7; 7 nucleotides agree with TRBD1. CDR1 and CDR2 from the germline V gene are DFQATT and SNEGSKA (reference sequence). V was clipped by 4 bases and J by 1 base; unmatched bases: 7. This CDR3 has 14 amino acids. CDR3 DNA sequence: TGCAGTGCTAAGACAGGGTCTTCGTCCTACGAGCAGTACTTC. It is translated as CSAKTGSSSYEQYF.

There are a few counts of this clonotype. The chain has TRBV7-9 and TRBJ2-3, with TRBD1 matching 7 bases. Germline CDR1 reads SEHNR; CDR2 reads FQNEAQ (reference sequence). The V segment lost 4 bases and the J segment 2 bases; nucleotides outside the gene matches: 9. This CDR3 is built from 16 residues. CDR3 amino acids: CASSSGTAQYTDTQYF. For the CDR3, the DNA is TGTGCCAGCAGCTCAGGGACAGCCCAATACACAGATACGCAGTATTTT.

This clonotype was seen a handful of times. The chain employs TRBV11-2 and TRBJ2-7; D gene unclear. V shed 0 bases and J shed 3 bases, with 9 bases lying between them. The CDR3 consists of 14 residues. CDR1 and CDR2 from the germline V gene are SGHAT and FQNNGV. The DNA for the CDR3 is TGTGCCAGCAGCTTAGATTCCCAAGGCTACGAGCAGTACTTC. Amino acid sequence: CASSLDSQGYEQYF. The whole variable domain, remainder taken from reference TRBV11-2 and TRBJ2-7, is EAGVAQSPRYKIIEKRQSVAFWCNPISGHATLYWYQQILGQGPKLLIQFQNNGVVDDSQLPKDRFSAERLKGVDSTLKIQPAKLEDSAVYLCASSLDSQGYEQYFGPGTRLTVT.

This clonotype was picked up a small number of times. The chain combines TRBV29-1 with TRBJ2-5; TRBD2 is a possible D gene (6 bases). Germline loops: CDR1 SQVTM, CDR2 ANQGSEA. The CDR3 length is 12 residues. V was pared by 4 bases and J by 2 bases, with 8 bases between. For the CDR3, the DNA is TGCAGCGTTGCGGCGGGGCAAGAGACCCAGTACTTC. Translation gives CSVAAGQETQYF.

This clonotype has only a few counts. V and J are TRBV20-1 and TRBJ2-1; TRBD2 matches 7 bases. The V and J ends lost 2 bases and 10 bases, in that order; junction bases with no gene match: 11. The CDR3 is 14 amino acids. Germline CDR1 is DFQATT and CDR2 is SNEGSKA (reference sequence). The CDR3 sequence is CSARSSGDPREQFF. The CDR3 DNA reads TGCAGTGCTAGATCCAGCGGGGACCCCCGGGAGCAGTTCTTC.

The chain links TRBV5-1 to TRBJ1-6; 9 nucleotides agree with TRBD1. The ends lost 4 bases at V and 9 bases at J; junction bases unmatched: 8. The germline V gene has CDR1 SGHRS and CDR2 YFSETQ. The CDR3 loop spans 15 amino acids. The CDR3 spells CASSVRDREGSPLHF. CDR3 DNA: TGCGCCAGCAGCGTTCGGGACAGGGAGGGTTCACCCCTCCACTTT.

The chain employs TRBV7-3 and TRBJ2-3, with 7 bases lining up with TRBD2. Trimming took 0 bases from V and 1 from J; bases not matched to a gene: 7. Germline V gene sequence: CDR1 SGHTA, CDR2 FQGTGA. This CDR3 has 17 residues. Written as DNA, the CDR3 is TGTGCCAGCAGCTTAACGGGGGAGCTAGCGGGCACAGATACGCAGTATTTT. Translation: CASSLTGELAGTDTQYF.

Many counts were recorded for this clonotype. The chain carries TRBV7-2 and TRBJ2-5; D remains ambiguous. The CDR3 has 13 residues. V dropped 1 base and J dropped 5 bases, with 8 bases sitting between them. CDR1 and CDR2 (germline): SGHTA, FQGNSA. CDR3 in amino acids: CASSLGGPETQYF. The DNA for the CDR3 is TGTGCCAGCAGCTTAGGAGGACCGGAGACCCAGTACTTC.

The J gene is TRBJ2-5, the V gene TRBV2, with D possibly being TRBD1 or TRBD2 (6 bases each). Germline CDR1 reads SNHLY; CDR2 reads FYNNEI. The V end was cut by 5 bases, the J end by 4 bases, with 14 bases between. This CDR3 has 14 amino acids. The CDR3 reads CASSRQGGSETQYF. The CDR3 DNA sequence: TGTGCCAGCAGTCGTCAAGGGGGGTCAGAGACCCAGTACTTC.

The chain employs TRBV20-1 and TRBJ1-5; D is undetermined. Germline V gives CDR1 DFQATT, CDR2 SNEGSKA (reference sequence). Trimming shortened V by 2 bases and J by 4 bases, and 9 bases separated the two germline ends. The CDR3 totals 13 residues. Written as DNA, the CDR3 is TGCAGTGCTAGAAACGACCCAAATCAGCCCCAGCATTTT. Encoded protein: CSARNDPNQPQHF.

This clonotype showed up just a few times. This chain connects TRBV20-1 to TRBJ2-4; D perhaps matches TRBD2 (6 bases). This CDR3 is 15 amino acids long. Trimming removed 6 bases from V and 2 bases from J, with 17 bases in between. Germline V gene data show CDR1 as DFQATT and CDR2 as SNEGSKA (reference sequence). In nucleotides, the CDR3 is TGCAGTGCCTCGATGCGGGACGGGACCAAAAACATTCAGTACTTC. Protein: CSASMRDGTKNIQYF.

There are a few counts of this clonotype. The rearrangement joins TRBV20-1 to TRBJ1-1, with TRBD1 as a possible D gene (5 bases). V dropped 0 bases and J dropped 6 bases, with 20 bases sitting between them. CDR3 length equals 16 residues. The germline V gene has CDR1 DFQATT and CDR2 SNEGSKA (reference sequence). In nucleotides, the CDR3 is TGCAGTGCTAGAGATATGGGGGGAGTGTTTTATCCTGAAGCTTTCTTT. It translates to CSARDMGGVFYPEAFF.

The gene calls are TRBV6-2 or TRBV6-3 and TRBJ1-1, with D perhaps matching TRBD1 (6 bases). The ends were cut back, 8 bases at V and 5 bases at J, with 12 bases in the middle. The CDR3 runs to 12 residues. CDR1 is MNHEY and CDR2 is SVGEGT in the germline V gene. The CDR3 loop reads CASQRGPTEAFF. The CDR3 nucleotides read TGTGCCAGCCAGCGGGGGCCGACTGAAGCTTTCTTT.

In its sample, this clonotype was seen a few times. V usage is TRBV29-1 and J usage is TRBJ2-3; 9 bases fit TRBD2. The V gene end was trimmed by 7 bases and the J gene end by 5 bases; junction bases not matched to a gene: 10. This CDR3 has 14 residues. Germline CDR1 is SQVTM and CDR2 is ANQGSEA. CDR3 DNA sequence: TGCAGCGGGGGTCTAGCGGGGCTGGGAGATACGCAGTATTTT. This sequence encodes CSGGLAGLGDTQYF.

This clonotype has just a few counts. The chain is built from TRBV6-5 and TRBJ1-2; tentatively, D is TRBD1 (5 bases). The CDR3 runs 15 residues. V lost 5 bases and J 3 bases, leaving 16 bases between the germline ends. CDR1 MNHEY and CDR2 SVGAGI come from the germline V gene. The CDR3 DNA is TGTGCCAGCAGTCAAGCTCCTCGGGGCCACTATGGCTACACCTTC. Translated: CASSQAPRGHYGYTF.

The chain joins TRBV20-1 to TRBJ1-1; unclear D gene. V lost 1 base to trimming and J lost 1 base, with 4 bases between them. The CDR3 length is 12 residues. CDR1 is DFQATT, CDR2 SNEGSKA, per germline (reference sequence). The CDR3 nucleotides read TGCAGTGCTAGAGGACAGAACACTGAAGCTTTCTTT. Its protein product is CSARGQNTEAFF.

The CDR3 bases are TGTGCCAGCTCACTGGGACTAGCGGGGCCCACCGGGGAGCTGTTTTTT. Translated: CASSLGLAGPTGELFF. This chain uses TRBV6-2 or TRBV6-3 with TRBJ2-2; 13 positions match TRBD2. From germline, CDR1 is MNHEY and CDR2 SVGEGT. With 8 bases clipped from V and 4 bases from J, the junction kept 7 bases outside the gene matches. The CDR3 is 16 amino acids.

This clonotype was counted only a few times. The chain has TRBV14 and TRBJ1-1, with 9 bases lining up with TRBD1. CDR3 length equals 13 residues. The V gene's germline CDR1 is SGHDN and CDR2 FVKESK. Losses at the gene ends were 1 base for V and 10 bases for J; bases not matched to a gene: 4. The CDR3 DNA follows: TGTGCCAGCAGCCAAGCCGAGACAGGGGGAGCTTTCTTT. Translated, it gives CASSQAETGGAFF.

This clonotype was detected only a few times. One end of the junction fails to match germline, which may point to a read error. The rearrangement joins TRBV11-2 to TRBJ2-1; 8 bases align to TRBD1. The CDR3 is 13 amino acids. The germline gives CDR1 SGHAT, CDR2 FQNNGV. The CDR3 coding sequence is TGTGCCAGCAGCTTAGGACCTCGACAGGGGAGCCTCTTC. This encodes CASSLGPRQGSLF.

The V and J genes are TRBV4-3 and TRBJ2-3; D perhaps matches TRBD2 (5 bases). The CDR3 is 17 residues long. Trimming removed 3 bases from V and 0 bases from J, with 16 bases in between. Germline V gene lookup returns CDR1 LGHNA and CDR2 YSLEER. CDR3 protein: CASSQTPGVISTDTQYF. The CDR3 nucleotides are TGCGCCAGCAGCCAGACCCCCGGGGTAATTAGCACAGATACGCAGTATTTT.